The 26 T cell receptor beta chains presented below share a single source sample, sequenced in a study of T cell responses to AZD1222 COVID-19 vaccine. Only in-frame clones appear in the TCRdb table, and some are missing; sequencing was by immunoSEQ multiplex PCR. The sample yields under 200,000 clones, about 83% seen once. Material: peripheral blood, obtained 28 days after the second AZD1222 dose. These receptors originate from an adult who received the AZD1222 COVID-19 vaccine.

This clone was detected once. The rearrangement uses TRBV9 and TRBJ2-7, with TRBD1 as a possible D gene (5 bases). This CDR3 spans 13 amino acids. The germline V and J ends were trimmed by 0 bases and 1 base, with 5 bases remaining between them. Germline V CDR1 and CDR2: SGDLS, YYNGEE. CDR3 amino acids: CASSVAGSYEQYF. Here the CDR3 DNA reads TGTGCCAGCAGCGTAGCAGGGTCCTACGAGCAGTACTTC.

This chain links TRBV19 with TRBJ1-5; D gene ambiguous. The CDR3 contains 17 residues. CDR1 is LNHDA, CDR2 SQIVND, per germline (reference sequence). With 5 bases removed from V and 0 bases from J, the gap between germline ends came to 17 bases. The CDR3 DNA follows: TGTGCCAGTAGTCGGCAAGGCCCTCTTTATAGCAATCAGCCCCAGCATTTT. Protein product: CASSRQGPLYSNQPQHF.

The chain is built from TRBV10-3 and TRBJ1-1; D unresolved. Trimming removed 11 bases at V and 1 base at J, with 14 bases between. The germline CDR1 and CDR2 sequences are ENHRY and SYGVKD. The CDR3 contains 13 residues. Here the CDR3 DNA reads TGTGCCGGCAAATCGGGGAAGAACACTGAAGCTTTCTTT. Translation: CAGKSGKNTEAFF.

The V and J genes are TRBV3-1 (or the pseudogene TRBV3-2) and TRBJ2-7; the D is unclear. Germline V lookup: CDR1 LGHDT, CDR2 YNNKEL (reference sequence). The CDR3 has 16 residues. The V end was cut by 0 bases, the J end by 0 bases, with 12 bases between. The CDR3 here is CASSQDTLLSSYEQYF. CDR3 nucleotides: TGTGCCAGCAGCCAAGACACCCTACTATCCTCCTACGAGCAGTACTTC.

The chain uses TRBV12-5 and TRBJ2-1; no reliable D call. CDR3 length: 11 residues. V shed 7 bases and J shed 9 bases, with 10 bases lying between them. Germline CDR1 is LGHNT and CDR2 is FRNRAP. CDR3 in DNA: TGTGCTAGTGCCGAGACGGGTGAGCAGTTCTTC. Its translation: CASAETGEQFF.

This chain uses TRBV6-5 with TRBJ2-5, with D perhaps TRBD1 (5 bases). This CDR3 has 14 amino acids. Germline values: CDR1 MNHEY, CDR2 SVGAGI. Deletions cut 7 bases from V and 5 bases from J, with 17 bases between. CDR3 sequence (DNA): TGTGCCAGCACCCGCCATCTAGGGGTGGAGACCCAGTACTTC. This encodes CASTRHLGVETQYF.

This chain connects TRBV10-2 to TRBJ1-1; no clear D gene. CDR3 length: 13 residues. Germline CDR1 reads WSHSY; CDR2 reads SAAADI. Trimming left V 2 bases short and J 7 bases short, with 11 bases between. The CDR3 protein is CASSEHSGVEAFF. The CDR3 region has the DNA TGCGCCAGCAGTGAGCACTCCGGGGTTGAAGCTTTCTTT.

This clone has just a few counts. The rearrangement joins TRBV4-3 to TRBJ2-3, with D unclear. Trimming removed 0 bases at V and 7 bases at J, with 14 bases between. The CDR3 is 15 amino acids. The germline CDR1 and CDR2 sequences are LGHNA and YSLEER. This chain's CDR3 is CASSQDGVRQNTQYF. Written as DNA, the CDR3 is TGCGCCAGCAGCCAAGATGGTGTCAGGCAAAATACGCAGTATTTT.

This chain connects TRBV29-1 to TRBJ2-1; no firm D call. This CDR3 is 15 amino acids long. Germline assignment: CDR1 SQVTM and CDR2 ANQGSEA. V was trimmed by 7 bases and J by 4 bases, leaving 20 bases between them. The CDR3 spells CSGSFLGFGYNEQFF. In DNA, the CDR3 is TGCAGCGGTTCCTTCTTAGGGTTTGGTTACAATGAGCAGTTCTTC.

The chain uses TRBV6-5 and TRBJ2-1, with 11 positions matching TRBD2. CDR3 length: 15 residues. Germline loops: CDR1 MNHEY, CDR2 SVGAGI. Losses at the gene ends were 5 bases for V and 3 bases for J; bases not matched to a gene: 3. The CDR3 protein is CASSNSGGDYNEQFF. DNA for the CDR3: TGTGCCAGCAGTAATAGCGGGGGGGACTACAATGAGCAGTTCTTC.

The rearrangement links TRBV6-8 to TRBJ2-3; maybe TRBD1 (5 bases). The CDR3 is 11 amino acids. Germline V lookup: CDR1 MNHGY, CDR2 SAAAGT. V lost 7 bases and J lost 7, with 9 bases in between. The CDR3 DNA reads as TGTGCCAGCATTATGGACAATACGCAGTATTTT. Translation gives CASIMDNTQYF.

The V and J genes are TRBV29-1 and TRBJ1-5; the D gene is possibly TRBD1 (5 bases). This CDR3 contains 13 residues. V lost 4 bases and J 1 base, leaving 8 bases between the germline ends. The germline V gene encodes CDR1 SQVTM and CDR2 ANQGSEA. The CDR3 DNA reads TGCAGCGTTGCAGGGATGAGCAATCAGCCCCAGCATTTT. Its protein product is CSVAGMSNQPQHF.

This chain joins TRBV18 and TRBJ1-2, with 8 bases matching TRBD1. This CDR3 region has 13 residues. Germline V gene sequence: CDR1 KGHSH, CDR2 LQKENI. J was trimmed by 8 bases and V by 3 bases; bases with no gene match: 5. The CDR3 bases are TGTGCCAGCTCACCCAGGGGGCGCGAGGGCTACACCTTC. Its protein product is CASSPRGREGYTF.

This clone was seen only once. V is TRBV15 and J is TRBJ1-5, with a tentative D call TRBD1 (5 bases). CDR3 length: 15 residues. Deletions cut 0 bases from V and 8 bases from J, with 14 bases between. The germline CDR1 and CDR2 sequences are LNHNV and YYDKDF (reference sequence). The DNA for the CDR3 is TGTGCCACCAGCAGAGATCAGTTGAGGGGAGAGCCCCAGCATTTT. Protein sequence: CATSRDQLRGEPQHF.

Details on this clone: At the DNA level, this CDR3 is encoded by other sequences in the same sample as well. In DNA form, the CDR3 reads TGTGCCAGCAGTTTAGACACTGATCAGCCCCAGCATTTT. Its translation is CASSLDTDQPQHF. This chain connects TRBV12-3 or TRBV12-4 to TRBJ1-5; the D is unclear. The V end lost 1 base, the J end lost 5 bases, and 6 bases lay between the germline ends. This CDR3 region has 13 residues.

The V call is TRBV7-9, the J call TRBJ2-4; the D is unclear. Germline V gene lookup returns CDR1 SEHNR and CDR2 FQNEAQ (reference sequence). The CDR3 consists of 8 residues. The V gene lost 7 bases and the J gene lost 16 bases, with 8 bases spanning the gap. CDR3 nucleotide sequence: TGTGCCAGCACCCCTCCATACTTC. Protein: CASTPPYF.

The chain employs TRBV6-5 and TRBJ2-3; a possible D gene is TRBD1 (5 bases). Between the trimmed V and J ends, which lost 8 bases and 2 bases, there was a span of 14 bases. CDR1 and CDR2 from the germline V gene are MNHEY and SVGAGI. The CDR3 runs 14 residues. This CDR3 is CASLFWGPTDTQYF. The CDR3 DNA follows: TGTGCCAGCCTTTTTTGGGGCCCCACAGATACGCAGTATTTT.

V is TRBV4-2 and J is TRBJ1-6; 7 bases match TRBD1. With 5 bases clipped from V and 5 bases from J, the junction kept 6 bases outside the gene matches. The CDR3 spans 15 residues. CDR1 is LGHNA and CDR2 is YNFKEQ in the germline V gene. The CDR3 sequence is CASSKAGTDNSPLHF. The CDR3 region has the DNA TGTGCCAGCAGCAAGGCCGGGACAGATAATTCACCCCTCCACTTT.

This rearrangement joins TRBV4-2 to TRBJ2-7; 8 bases agree with TRBD1. The CDR3 totals 18 residues. Germline V gene sequence: CDR1 LGHNA, CDR2 YNFKEQ. Unmatched junction bases numbered 12, after V lost 1 base and J lost 1 base. CDR3 nucleotides: TGTGCCAGCAGCCAAGCGCAGGGGGCGGCCCTGGGGTCCTACGAGCAGTACTTC. Encoded protein: CASSQAQGAALGSYEQYF.

The genes are TRBV25-1 and TRBJ2-3; maybe TRBD2 (6 bases). The CDR3 runs to 15 residues. Germline CDR1 and CDR2: MGHDK and SYGVNS. Trimming stripped 2 bases from V and 4 bases from J, with 13 bases between. CDR3 bases: TGTGCCAGCAGTGAAGGGGGGACCGTCGCAGATACGCAGTATTTT. Protein product: CASSEGGTVADTQYF. Supplemented by reference TRBV25-1 and TRBJ2-3, the full variable domain reads EADIYQTPRYLVIGTGKKITLECSQTMGHDKMYWYQQDPGMELHLIHYSYGVNSTEKGDLSSESTVSRIRTEHFPLTLESARPSHTSQYLCASSEGGTVADTQYFGPGTRLTVL.

V is TRBV5-1 and J is TRBJ1-2; D might be TRBD1 (5 bases). This CDR3 is built from 14 residues. V dropped 4 bases and J dropped 0 bases, with 10 bases sitting between them. Germline loops: CDR1 SGHRS, CDR2 YFSETQ. The CDR3 here is CASSEGTANYGYTF. The DNA of the CDR3 is TGCGCCAGCAGCGAAGGGACTGCTAACTATGGCTACACCTTC.

The sample holds a few counts of this clone. The chain uses TRBV12-5 and TRBJ1-1; D is uncertain. Trimming took 4 bases from V and 0 from J, leaving 6 bases between them. CDR1 is LGHNT and CDR2 is FRNRAP in the germline V gene. The CDR3 runs 13 residues. Written as DNA, the CDR3 is TGTGCTAGTGGTTATACGGTGAACACTGAAGCTTTCTTT. Protein product: CASGYTVNTEAFF.

CDR3 region: CATGRQETQYF. CDR3 sequence (DNA): TGTGCCACAGGGAGACAAGAGACCCAGTACTTC. The V and J genes are TRBV5-6 and TRBJ2-5; D tentatively reads TRBD1 or TRBD2 (5 bases each). This CDR3 comprises 11 residues. The germline CDR1 and CDR2 sequences are SGHDT and YYEEEE. The ends were cut back, 9 bases at V and 2 bases at J, with 8 bases in the middle.

This clone was seen just once. The chain has TRBV4-3 and TRBJ1-6; D is uncertain. Germline CDR1 LGHNA, CDR2 YSLEER. The CDR3 contains 18 residues. The V end was cut by 4 bases, the J end by 10 bases, with 26 bases between. Here the CDR3 reads CASSRATWAEQGYSPLHF. CDR3 coding DNA: TGCGCCAGCAGCCGGGCGACCTGGGCCGAACAAGGATACTCACCCCTCCACTTT.

This chain joins TRBV4-1 and TRBJ1-1, with 7 nucleotides matching TRBD1. J gave up 5 bases and V 4 bases, and 10 bases lay outside the gene matches. The CDR3 contains 15 residues. Germline CDR1 MGHRA, CDR2 YSYEKL. The DNA of the CDR3 is TGCGCCAGCAGCCCCGATGACAGGGTAGAAACTGAAGCTTTCTTT. Translation: CASSPDDRVETEAFF.

The chain joins TRBV20-1 to TRBJ2-7; 8 bases line up with TRBD1. V trimming: 6 bases; J trimming: 3 bases; junction bases outside the gene matches: 1. This CDR3 is built from 11 residues. CDR1 is DFQATT and CDR2 is SNEGSKA in the germline V gene (reference sequence). The CDR3 DNA follows: TGCAGTGCCGGGACAGGCTACGAGCAGTACTTC. Its protein is CSAGTGYEQYF.